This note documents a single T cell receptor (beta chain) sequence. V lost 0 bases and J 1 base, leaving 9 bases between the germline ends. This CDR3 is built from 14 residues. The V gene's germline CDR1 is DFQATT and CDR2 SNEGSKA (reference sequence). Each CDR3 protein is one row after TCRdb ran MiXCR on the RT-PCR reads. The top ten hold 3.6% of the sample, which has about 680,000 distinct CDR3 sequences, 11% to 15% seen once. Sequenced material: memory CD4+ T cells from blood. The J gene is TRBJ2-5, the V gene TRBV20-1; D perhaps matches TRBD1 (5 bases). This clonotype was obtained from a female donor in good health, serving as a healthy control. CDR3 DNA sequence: TGCAGTGCTAGAGATCGACAGCTCCAAGAGACCCAGTACTTC. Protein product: CSARDRQLQETQYF.